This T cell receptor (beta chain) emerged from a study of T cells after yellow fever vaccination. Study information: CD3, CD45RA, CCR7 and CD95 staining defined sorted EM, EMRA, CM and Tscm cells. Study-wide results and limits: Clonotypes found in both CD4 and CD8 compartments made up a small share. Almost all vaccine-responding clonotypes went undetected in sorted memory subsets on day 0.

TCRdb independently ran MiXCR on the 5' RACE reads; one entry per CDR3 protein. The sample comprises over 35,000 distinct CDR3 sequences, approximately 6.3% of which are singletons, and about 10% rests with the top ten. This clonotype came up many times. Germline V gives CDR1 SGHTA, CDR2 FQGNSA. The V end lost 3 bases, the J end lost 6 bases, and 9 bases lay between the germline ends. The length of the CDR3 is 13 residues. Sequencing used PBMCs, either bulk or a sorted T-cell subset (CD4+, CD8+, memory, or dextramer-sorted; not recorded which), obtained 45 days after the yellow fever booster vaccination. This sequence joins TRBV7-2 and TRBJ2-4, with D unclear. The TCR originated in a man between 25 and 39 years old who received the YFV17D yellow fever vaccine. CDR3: CASSFGQSNIQYF. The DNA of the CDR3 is TGTGCCAGCAGCTTTGGGCAGTCAAACATTCAGTACTTC.